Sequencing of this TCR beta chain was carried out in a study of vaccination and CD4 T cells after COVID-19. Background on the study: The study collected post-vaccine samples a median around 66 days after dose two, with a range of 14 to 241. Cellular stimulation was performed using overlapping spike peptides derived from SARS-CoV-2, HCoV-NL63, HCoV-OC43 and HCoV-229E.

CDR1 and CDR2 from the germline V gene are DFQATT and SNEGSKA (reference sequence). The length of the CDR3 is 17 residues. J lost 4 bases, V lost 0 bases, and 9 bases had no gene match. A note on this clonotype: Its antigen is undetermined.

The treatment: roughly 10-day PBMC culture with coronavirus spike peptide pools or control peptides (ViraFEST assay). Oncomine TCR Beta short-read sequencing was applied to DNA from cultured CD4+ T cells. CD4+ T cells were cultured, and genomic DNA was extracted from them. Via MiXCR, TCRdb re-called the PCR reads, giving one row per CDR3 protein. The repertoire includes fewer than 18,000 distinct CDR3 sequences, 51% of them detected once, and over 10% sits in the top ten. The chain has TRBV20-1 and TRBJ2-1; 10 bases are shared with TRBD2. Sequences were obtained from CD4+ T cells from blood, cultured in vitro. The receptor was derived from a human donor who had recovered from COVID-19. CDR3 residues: CSARDLLRTSGYNEQFF. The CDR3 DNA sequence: TGCAGTGCTAGAGATCTTCTCCGGACTAGCGGTTACAATGAGCAGTTCTTC.